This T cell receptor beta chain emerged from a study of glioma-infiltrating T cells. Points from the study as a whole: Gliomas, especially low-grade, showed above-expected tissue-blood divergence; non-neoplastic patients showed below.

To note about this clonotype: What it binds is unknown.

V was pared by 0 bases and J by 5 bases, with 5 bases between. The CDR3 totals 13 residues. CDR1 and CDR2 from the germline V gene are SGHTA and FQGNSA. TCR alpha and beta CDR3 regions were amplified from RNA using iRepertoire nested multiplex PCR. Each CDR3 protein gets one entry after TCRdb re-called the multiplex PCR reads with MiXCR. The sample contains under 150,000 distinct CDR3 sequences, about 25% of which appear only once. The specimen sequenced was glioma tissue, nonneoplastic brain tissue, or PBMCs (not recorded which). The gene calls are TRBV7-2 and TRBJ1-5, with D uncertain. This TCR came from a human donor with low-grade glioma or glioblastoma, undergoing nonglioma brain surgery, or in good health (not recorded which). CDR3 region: CASSLARDQPQHF. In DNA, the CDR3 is TGTGCCAGCAGCTTAGCGAGGGATCAGCCCCAGCATTTT.